A selection of T cell receptor beta chains follows, all from one sample in a study of shared clonotypes between healthy human individuals. Method: immunoSEQ multiplex PCR; TCRdb's copy keeps in-frame clones and lacks some. The sample consists of roughly 500,000 clones, about 85% of them appearing once. Sequenced input: PBMCs. The receptors stem from a woman in her thirties or forties in good health. Some clones in this sample may be carry-over from other donors' samples. CDR3s leave out the opening cysteine and the closing phenylalanine or tryptophan. Clone size appears in some rows only: once, few, many, or a class for an expanded clone.

V,size,CDR3
TRBV28,few,ASSLTGTANSPLH
TRBV4-2,.,ASSLGTSGSGTGELF
TRBV6-6,.,ASSRTEKLF
TRBV7-3,once,ASSSGQGLSGYT
TRBV28,.,ASSGGLAFTDTQY
TRBV2,.,ASSVLDPFGSSYNEQF
TRBV5-1,.,ASNPGLAGVGSKNIQY
TRBV7-2,.,ASSLQTGTSGSADTQY
TRBV5-6,.,ASSRGAGWEGTEAF
TRBV5-1,.,ASSLETGRSEQY
TRBV5-1,.,ASSLSASGANVLT
TRBV18,.,ASSPLLAGSHNEQF
TRBV28,.,ASSLPGQPSSYEQY
TRBV30,.,AWSIQRQTEAF
TRBV18,.,ASSSDLDRVNTEAF
TRBV5-1,.,ASSFHYKETQY
TRBV5-1,.,ASSLDGGNEQF
TRBV5-4,.,ASSLGQGQTQY
TRBV6-4,.,ASSDSSGSGSDTQY
TRBV5-1,.,ASSLWGTSGTDTQY
TRBV5-1,once,ASSSGQGLAGLLEQY
TRBV30,few,AWTGSDEQY
TRBV27,.,ASSSGTGSNEQF
TRBV7-8,.,ASSLRRWTSGMETQY
TRBV6-5,.,ASSRVGDGYT
TRBV10-3,.,AISPSTGSYEQY
TRBV11-2,.,ASSLERTGTEQF
TRBV19,.,ASRSGPQAGEQF
TRBV28,.,ASSDAGGRNTIY
TRBV4-2,.,ASSEVLGQGFYEQY
TRBV7-8,.,ASSPRGGNTEAF
TRBV7-6,.,ASSDADLEQY
TRBV30,.,AWSVLYQGDNEQF
TRBV4-2,.,ASSLNRNEAF
TRBV29-1,once,SVVLLGGSNEQY
TRBV7-3,.,ASSLKTADTQY
TRBV19,.,ASSPPGRVFNEQF
TRBV5-6,.,ASSPTGVLSYEQY
TRBV19,once,ASSPRTRSYNEQF
TRBV28,.,ASSLPGLAGNIQY
TRBV7-2,.,ASSPRGGNEQF
TRBV9,few,ASSVGVSGTLF
TRBV28,.,ASSSGQYSGNQPQH
TRBV29-1,.,SGGTGELF
TRBV6-4,.,ASSEEYSVAYNEQF